This note documents a single TCR beta chain sequence. Each TCR library consumed approximately 3.5 ug of total RNA. Through template switching, UMIs that included a 6-nucleotide sample barcode were added. TCRdb re-called the 5' RACE reads, yielding one record per CDR3 amino acid sequence without DNA. The sample spans roughly 120,000 distinct CDR3 sequences; the ten largest clones claim around 12%. Germline CDR1 and CDR2: SGHRS and YFSETQ. This CDR3 is 17 amino acids long. This sample stems from a study of monozygotic twins with inflammatory bowel disease. This TCR was sampled from a human donor with ulcerative colitis or Crohn's disease, or a healthy co-twin of an affected twin (not recorded which). The material sequenced was blood. The gene calls are TRBV5-1 and TRBJ1-4; TCRdb reports TRBD1, a call that lacks DNA to check it against. The CDR3 sequence: CASSPSYGTGYNEKLFF. Full variable domain (rest looked up from reference TRBV5-1 and TRBJ1-4): KAGVTQTPRYLIKTRGQQVTLSCSPISGHRSVSWYQQTPGQGLQFLFEYFSETQRNKGNFPGRFSGRQFSNSRSEMNVSTLELGDSALYLCASSPSYGTGYNEKLFFGSGTQLSVL.